This T cell receptor beta chain was retrieved from a study of regulatory and conventional T cells in breast cancer (dated by TCRdb to between 2014 and 2017). The library came from PCR. The listed sequencing device is 454 GS FLX Titanium. TCRdb cleaned the public reads at Q25 with fastp, built clones with MiXCR and kept in-frame beta chains. Rows are unified per CDR3 protein, each entry keeping the most common DNA and genes. This sample gives 1,200 to 1,500 distinct CDR3 sequences in total; around 67% of them show up just once. Jointly, the top ten make up 4% to 6% of the sample. Of note for this clonotype: The target of this receptor is not known. The input lacks base qualities; no much larger clone sits a single base away.

Cut back by 1 base and 7 bases, the V and J ends lie 11 bases apart. CDR1 and CDR2 were assigned from the germline V gene as SGHTA and FQGNSA. Including cysteine and phenylalanine, the CDR3 has 14 amino acids. The kept DNA is CDR3 alone, 42 bases in frame from the first base. Rearrangement joined TRBV7-2 to TRBJ1-5; no confident D gene assignment can be made. This clonotype was obtained from a female donor in good health. Sequenced material: regulatory T cells from blood. The DNA is TGTGCCAGCAGCTTAGTGGGTCGAGACCAGCCCCAGCATTTT. Its amino acids are CASSLVGRDQPQHF.